These 27 T cell receptor beta chains share one sample of origin, sequenced in a study of blood T cell repertoires in COVID-19. The repertoire was sequenced with immunoSEQ multiplex PCR; TCRdb's copy has only in-frame clones and lacks some. The top ten hold about 5% of the sample, which has 70,000 to 95,000 clones, roughly nine tenths seen once. Sequencing was performed on peripheral blood. The receptor set was obtained from a woman older than 75 with active COVID-19.

The chain links TRBV7-9 to TRBJ2-1; 13 bases match TRBD2. This CDR3 is built from 17 residues. Germline V lookup: CDR1 SEHNR, CDR2 FQNEAQ (reference sequence). V lost 5 bases to trimming and J lost 2 bases; unmatched junction nucleotides: 6. The CDR3, as DNA: TGTGCCAGCAGCCTTTTGGGACTAGCGGGACCCTACAATGAGCAGTTCTTC. This sequence encodes CASSLLGLAGPYNEQFF.

The chain carries TRBV18 and TRBJ2-2, with unresolved D. CDR3 length: 11 amino acids. Per germline, CDR1 KGHSH and CDR2 LQKENI. V was cut by 6 bases and J by 9 bases, with 8 bases left in between. The CDR3 DNA is TGTGCCAGCTCTCCGAGCCGGGAGCTGTTTTTT. Its protein product is CASSPSRELFF.

V gene TRBV4-2 combines with J gene TRBJ2-3; D may be TRBD1 (6 bases). The germline CDR1 and CDR2 sequences are LGHNA and YNFKEQ. The CDR3 has 15 residues. The V gene lost 4 bases and the J gene lost 5 bases, with 16 bases spanning the gap. The CDR3 reads CASSPRGSVQDTQYF. CDR3 DNA: TGTGCCAGCAGCCCCAGGGGTAGCGTACAAGATACGCAGTATTTT.

A single count supports this clone. The CDR3 DNA reads TGTGCCAGTAGTATCCGCTCTTTAGATGAAAAACTGTTTTTT. Protein product: CASSIRSLDEKLFF. V usage is TRBV19 and J usage is TRBJ1-4; D gene ambiguous. Germline V lookup: CDR1 LNHDA, CDR2 SQIVND (reference sequence). V was cut by 3 bases and J by 6 bases, with 11 bases left in between. The CDR3 has 14 amino acids. Full variable domain (remainder filled in from reference TRBV19 and TRBJ1-4): DGGITQSPKYLFRKEGQNVTLSCEQNLNHDAMYWYRQDPGQGLRLIYYSQIVNDFQKGDIAEGYSVSREKKESFPLTVTSAQKNPTAFYLCASSIRSLDEKLFFGSGTQLSVL.

This sequence joins TRBV28 and TRBJ2-6; D may be TRBD2 (6 bases). This CDR3 has 15 amino acids. Germline CDR1 and CDR2: MDHEN and SYDVKM. Trimming stripped 3 bases from V and 4 bases from J, with 10 bases between. CDR3 nucleotides: TGTGCCAGCAGTTTGGGAGGCATGGGGGCCAACGTCCTGACTTTC. Translation: CASSLGGMGANVLTF.

The gene calls are TRBV7-8 and TRBJ2-5; 7 nucleotides line up with TRBD1. Per germline, CDR1 SGHVS and CDR2 FQNEAQ. The CDR3 runs 13 residues. The V gene end was trimmed by 3 bases and the J gene end by 3 bases; junction bases not matched to a gene: 1. The CDR3 here is CASSFDREETQYF. CDR3 sequence (DNA): TGTGCCAGCAGCTTCGACAGGGAAGAGACCCAGTACTTC.

The gene calls are TRBV28 and TRBJ2-2; no clear D gene. The CDR3 totals 12 residues. V lost 4 bases to trimming and J lost 2 bases, with 2 bases between them. Germline V gives CDR1 MDHEN, CDR2 SYDVKM. The DNA for the CDR3 is TGTGCCAGCAGTTCAAACACCGGGGAGCTGTTTTTT. As protein: CASSSNTGELFF.

This chain connects TRBV18 to TRBJ2-1; D uncertain. Trimming pared 8 bases from V and 9 bases from J, leaving 11 bases between. Germline lookup yields CDR1 KGHSH and CDR2 LQKENI. The length of the CDR3 is 11 residues. The CDR3 region has the DNA TGTGCCAGCCGCCTCGAGTTTGAGCAGTTCTTC. Translating it yields CASRLEFEQFF.

The CDR3 sequence is CASSLTSGTQYEQYF. In DNA, the CDR3 is TGTGCCAGCAGTTTAACTAGCGGGACTCAATACGAGCAGTACTTC. The V call is TRBV7-2, the J call TRBJ2-7; 10 bases are shared with TRBD2. With 6 bases clipped from V and 4 bases from J, the junction kept 9 bases outside the gene matches. Germline-derived CDR1 and CDR2 are SGHTA and FQGNSA. The CDR3 has 15 residues.

This clone was counted between two and nine times. The chain uses TRBV29-1 and TRBJ1-4; the match to TRBD1 covers 8 bases. Germline CDR1 is SQVTM and CDR2 is ANQGSEA. The V and J ends lost 6 bases and 1 base, in that order; junction bases with no gene match: 1. The CDR3 spans 13 residues. The CDR3 region is CSVQGETNEKLFF. In nucleotides, the CDR3 is TGCAGCGTACAGGGGGAAACTAATGAAAAACTGTTTTTT.

The V gene is TRBV10-3, the J gene TRBJ2-7, with D perhaps TRBD1 (6 bases). Germline assignment: CDR1 ENHRY and CDR2 SYGVKD. With 0 bases removed from V and 4 bases from J, the gap between germline ends came to 16 bases. This CDR3 has 16 amino acids. CDR3 DNA sequence: TGTGCCATCAGTGAGTCGGCAGGGGCGACAATTTACGAGCAGTACTTC. This encodes CAISESAGATIYEQYF.

This rearrangement joins TRBV20-1 to TRBJ2-2; D may be TRBD2 (6 bases). V dropped 3 bases and J dropped 2 bases, with 10 bases sitting between them. CDR1 and CDR2 (germline): DFQATT, SNEGSKA (reference sequence). The CDR3 extends over 14 amino acids. CDR3 in amino acids: CSASLGGNTGELFF. The CDR3 DNA is TGCAGTGCTAGTTTGGGGGGTAACACCGGGGAGCTGTTTTTT.

The table lists this clone with a few counts. Distinct nucleotide sequences in the sample also encode this CDR3. The rearrangement joins TRBV19 to TRBJ1-5; perhaps TRBD1 as D (6 bases). Trimming cost V 6 bases and J 6 bases, with 15 bases left between them. The CDR3 loop spans 14 amino acids. Germline loops: CDR1 LNHDA, CDR2 SQIVND (reference sequence). CDR3 DNA: TGTGCCAGTAGCTCGGGCGGGGGCGTTCAGCCCCAGCATTTT. This codes for CASSSGGGVQPQHF.

The chain recombines TRBV6-5 with TRBJ2-3; D gene ambiguous. The CDR3 is 14 residues long. The V and J ends lost 2 bases and 2 bases respectively, with 8 bases between them. CDR1 is MNHEY, CDR2 SVGAGI, per germline. CDR3 in amino acids: CASSYLRYTDTQYF. CDR3 DNA: TGTGCCAGCAGTTACCTACGATACACAGATACGCAGTATTTT.

Points on this clone: The junction and the germline gene differ at one end; a read error may be behind it. This chain uses TRBV6-5 with TRBJ2-2; 10 bases are shared with TRBD2. This CDR3 region has 14 residues. Germline V lookup: CDR1 MNHEY, CDR2 SVGAGI. The CDR3 spells CASSTSGNAGELFF. CDR3 bases: TGTGCCAGCAGTACTAGCGGGAACGCCGGGGAGCTGTTTTTT.

To note about this clone: The sample has other DNA sequences that encode this CDR3 too. The chain has TRBV7-2 and TRBJ2-7; 7 positions match TRBD2. Germline assignment: CDR1 SGHTA and CDR2 FQGNSA. V shed 8 bases, J shed 0 bases, and the junction held 7 bases outside the gene matches. This CDR3 spans 14 amino acids. As DNA, the CDR3 is TGTGCCAGCTCTCTGGGGGGGACCTCCTACGAGCAGTACTTC. As protein: CASSLGGTSYEQYF.

V usage is TRBV3-1 (or the pseudogene TRBV3-2) and J usage is TRBJ2-5; maybe TRBD2 (5 bases). The germline CDR1 and CDR2 sequences are LGHDT and YNNKEL (reference sequence). This CDR3 comprises 14 residues. The germline V and J ends were trimmed by 3 bases and 1 base, with 9 bases remaining between them. The CDR3 DNA sequence: TGTGCCAGCAGCCAGGGGAGCGGCCAAGAGACCCAGTACTTC. It specifies CASSQGSGQETQYF.

The J gene is TRBJ2-7, the V gene TRBV3-1 (or the pseudogene TRBV3-2); 9 nucleotides match TRBD2. The V gene's germline CDR1 is LGHDT and CDR2 YNNKEL (reference sequence). With V trimmed by 8 bases and J by 6 bases, 20 bases remained unmatched. This CDR3 contains 17 residues. The CDR3 coding sequence is TGTGCCAGCGGTAGTGAGTCTCCGCGGGAGGGTTTTGGCGAGCAGTACTTC. Translation gives CASGSESPREGFGEQYF.

The CDR3 sequence: CASSSRDTYGYTF. CDR3 bases: TGCGCCAGCAGCTCCCGGGACACCTATGGCTACACCTTC. V is TRBV5-1 and J is TRBJ1-2, with TRBD1 as a possible D gene (6 bases). The CDR3 totals 13 residues. V was cut by 3 bases and J by 4 bases, with 10 bases left in between. CDR1 is SGHRS, CDR2 YFSETQ, per germline.

This sequence joins TRBV4-1 and TRBJ2-3, with D hard to call. This CDR3 is 17 amino acids long. V lost 2 bases and J 1 base, leaving 16 bases between the germline ends. Germline loops: CDR1 MGHRA, CDR2 YSYEKL. DNA of the CDR3: TGCGCCAGCAGCCAATCCGAGGATCGAGGTGGCACAGATACGCAGTATTTT. Residues: CASSQSEDRGGTDTQYF.

This clone was seen more than once but under ten times. This chain links TRBV19 with TRBJ2-2; 8 bases agree with TRBD2. The CDR3 is made up of 15 amino acids. CDR1 LNHDA and CDR2 SQIVND come from the germline V gene (reference sequence). The V gene end was trimmed by 8 bases and the J gene end by 5 bases; junction bases not matched to a gene: 10. DNA for the CDR3: TGTGCCAGTGAGGGGTTGGCTAGCGGGACCGGGGAGCTGTTTTTT. Translation gives CASEGLASGTGELFF.

The chain combines TRBV28 with TRBJ2-7; 8 bases fit TRBD2. CDR3 length equals 17 residues. Unmatched junction bases numbered 16, after V lost 5 bases and J lost 4 bases. The germline V gene has CDR1 MDHEN and CDR2 SYDVKM. CDR3 sequence: CASSRLFGGSGTYEQYF. CDR3 DNA: TGTGCCAGCAGTCGTTTATTCGGGGGTAGCGGGACTTACGAGCAGTACTTC.

J is TRBJ2-7 and V is TRBV6-5; 7 positions agree with TRBD1. The J segment lost 1 base and the V segment lost 6 bases, leaving 6 bases of the junction unmatched. The CDR3 covers 14 residues. The V gene's germline CDR1 is MNHEY and CDR2 SVGAGI. The CDR3 DNA reads TGTGCCAGCAGACTGGCAGGGGGTTCCTACGAGCAGTACTTC. It encodes CASRLAGGSYEQYF.

J is TRBJ1-6 and V is TRBV2; a weak D match, TRBD1 (6 bases). CDR3 length: 15 amino acids. The V and J ends lost 9 bases and 4 bases respectively, with 16 bases between them. CDR1 is SNHLY and CDR2 is FYNNEI in the germline V gene. The CDR3 nucleotides are TGTGCCAGTGATCAGGGGTTCTTTTATAATTCACCCCTCCACTTT. It translates to CASDQGFFYNSPLHF.

The chain employs TRBV27 and TRBJ1-1; 8 positions agree with TRBD1. The germline V gene encodes CDR1 MNHEY and CDR2 SMNVEV (reference sequence). V shed 3 bases and J 10 bases; nucleotides not matched to a gene: 4. There are 12 residues in the CDR3. The CDR3 here is CASSFRGQVAFF. The CDR3 nucleotides are TGTGCCAGCAGTTTCAGGGGGCAGGTAGCTTTCTTT.

This rearrangement joins TRBV18 to TRBJ1-4; weak D call: TRBD1 (5 bases). Germline V lookup: CDR1 KGHSH, CDR2 LQKENI. Trimming removed 4 bases at V and 6 bases at J, with 15 bases between. This CDR3 spans 15 amino acids. The CDR3 loop reads CASSLDGPRDEKLFF. The CDR3 DNA is TGTGCCAGCTCACTAGACGGACCCAGGGATGAAAAACTGTTTTTT. The variable domain in full, completed from reference TRBV18 and TRBJ1-4, reads NAGVMQNPRHLVRRRGQEARLRCSPMKGHSHVYWYRQLPEEGLKFMVYLQKENIIDESGMPKERFSAEFPKEGPSILRIQQVVRGDSAAYFCASSLDGPRDEKLFFGSGTQLSVL.

This sequence joins TRBV6-6 and TRBJ2-7; 14 nucleotides match TRBD2. Germline V gene sequence: CDR1 MNHNY, CDR2 SVGAGI (reference sequence). This CDR3 comprises 14 residues. The ends lost 4 bases at V and 5 bases at J; junction bases unmatched: 1. CDR3 region: CASSWGLAGDEQYF. In DNA form, the CDR3 reads TGTGCCAGCAGTTGGGGACTAGCGGGAGACGAGCAGTACTTC.